This T cell receptor beta chain emerged from a study of cytomegalovirus exposure and HLA in healthy donors. In the PCR, 60 Vbeta and 13 Jbeta primers were used. Sequencing was performed with immunoSEQ multiplex PCR; in TCRdb, only in-frame clones are kept and a portion is missing. Among 200,000 to 250,000 clones listed, more than 75% were seen once. This CDR3 has 13 residues. Trimming pared 5 bases from V and 0 bases from J, leaving 7 bases between. CDR1 ENHRY and CDR2 SYGVKD come from the germline V gene. Specimen: PBMCs. This chain connects TRBV10-3 to TRBJ2-5; the D gene is possibly TRBD1 (6 bases). The clonotype was recovered from a woman between 35 and 50 years old in good health and CMV-seronegative. The CDR3: CAISTGNQETQYF. The CDR3 DNA is TGTGCCATCAGTACAGGGAACCAAGAGACCCAGTACTTC.